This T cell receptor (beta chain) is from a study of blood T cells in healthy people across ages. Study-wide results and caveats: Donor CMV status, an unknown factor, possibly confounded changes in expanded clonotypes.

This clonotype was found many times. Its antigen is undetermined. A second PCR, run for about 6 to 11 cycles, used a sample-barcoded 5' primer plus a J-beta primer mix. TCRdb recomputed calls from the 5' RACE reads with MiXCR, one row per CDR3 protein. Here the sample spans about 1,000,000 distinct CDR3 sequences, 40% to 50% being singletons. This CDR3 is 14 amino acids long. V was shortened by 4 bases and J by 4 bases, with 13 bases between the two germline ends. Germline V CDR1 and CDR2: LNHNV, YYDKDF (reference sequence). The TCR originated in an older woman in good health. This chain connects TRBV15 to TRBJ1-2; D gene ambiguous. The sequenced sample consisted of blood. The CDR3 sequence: CATSTGEDVYGYTF. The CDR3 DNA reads TGTGCCACCAGCACCGGGGAAGACGTCTATGGCTACACCTTC.